Each of the 3 T cell receptor beta chains below was sequenced from the same sample in a study of Graves' ophthalmopathy and Graves' hyperthyroidism. Amplification of the TCR beta CDR3 regions used RNA transcripts (as template). Following a first-round RT-PCR that used HTBI primers, a second-round multiplex PCR was carried out. TCRdb re-derived calls from the multiplex PCR reads in MiXCR, one entry per CDR3 protein. Of roughly 300,000 distinct CDR3 sequences in the sample, under 20% were seen once. Sequenced input: peripheral blood. The receptor set was obtained from an adult man with Graves' ophthalmopathy.

This clonotype has ten or more counts. The chain has TRBV4-1 and TRBJ2-4; maybe TRBD1 (5 bases). Germline lookup yields CDR1 MGHRA and CDR2 YSYEKL. This CDR3 is 15 amino acids long. V was cut by 4 bases and J by 5 bases, with 15 bases left in between. The CDR3 reads CASSRRLIGENIQYF. The DNA for the CDR3 is TGCGCCAGCAGCCGCCGCCTTATAGGGGAAAACATTCAGTACTTC.

This clonotype was recorded at least ten times. The CDR3 coding sequence is TGTGCCAGTAGTATTAGGTCGGACTCCTACGAGCAGTACTTC. This translates into CASSIRSDSYEQYF. The rearrangement uses TRBV19 and TRBJ2-7; D gene ambiguous. Trimming shortened V by 3 bases and J by 0 bases, and 9 bases separated the two germline ends. Germline lookup yields CDR1 LNHDA and CDR2 SQIVND (reference sequence). CDR3 length: 14 amino acids.

The chain employs TRBV30 and TRBJ1-5, with D possibly TRBD1 on 6 matching bases. V was cut by 2 bases and J by 3 bases, with 8 bases left in between. CDR1 GTSNPN and CDR2 SVGIG come from the germline V gene (reference sequence). This CDR3 is built from 13 residues. CDR3 amino acids: CAWSRGVNQPQHF. In nucleotides, the CDR3 is TGTGCCTGGAGTAGGGGGGTCAATCAGCCCCAGCATTTT.